These T cell receptor beta chains were read from a single sample in a study of beta chain features in type 1 diabetes. Sequenced by immunoSEQ multiplex PCR; TCRdb stores in-frame clones only, minus some. The table shows 300,000 to 450,000 clones, with 10% to 15% occurring only once. Specimen: naive CD4+ T cells from blood. The source of these receptors is a woman between 18 and 29 years old with type 1 diabetes. The CDR3 runs from the conserved cysteine through the conserved F or W. The order of the fields is J gene, clone size, D gene, V gene, CDR3 DNA, CDR3 protein. A D gene is named only where the DNA matches it firmly. Only some rows state a clone size, as once, few, many or a class for expanded clones.

>TRBJ1-5|-|-|TRBV29-1
TGCAGCGTGATGACAGACGGCCTTAGCAATCAGCCCCAGCATTTT
CSVMTDGLSNQPQHF
>TRBJ2-2|-|TRBD2|TRBV7-9
TGTGCCAGCAGCCCCCCTAGCGGCCGGACGGGGGAGCTGTTTTTT
CASSPPSGRTGELFF
>TRBJ2-3|few|-|TRBV30
TGTGCCTGGACTGTTGCGGATACGCAGTATTTT
CAWTVADTQYF
>TRBJ2-3|-|-|TRBV5-1
TGCGCCAGCAGCTTGCCGCTCGGGGGGCTCTCAGATACGCAGTATTTT
CASSLPLGGLSDTQYF
>TRBJ2-5|-|TRBD2|TRBV2
TGTGCCAGCAGAGGGACTAGCGGGCAAGAGACCCAGTACTTC
CASRGTSGQETQYF
>TRBJ1-6|-|-|TRBV5-1
TGCGCCAGCAGCTTGGGGACAGACAATTCACCCCTCCACTTT
CASSLGTDNSPLHF
>TRBJ1-1|few|TRBD1|TRBV28
TGTGCCAGCAGGGGACAGGGGAACACTGAAGCTTTCTTT
CASRGQGNTEAFF
>TRBJ1-1|few|-|TRBV11-2
TGTGCCAGCAGCTTAGTAGGGCAGGGTGAAGCTTTCTTT
CASSLVGQGEAFF
>TRBJ2-1|-|TRBD2|TRBV28
TGTGCCAGCAGCCCTCCCGGGACTAGCGGGAGGAGGAATGAGCAGTTCTTC
CASSPPGTSGRRNEQFF
>TRBJ2-1|-|-|TRBV6-5
TGTGCCAGCAGTTATGTTCGCGGGCCGTACAATGAGCAGTTCTTC
CASSYVRGPYNEQFF
>TRBJ2-5|-|-|TRBV5-4
TGTGCCAGCAGCTTCGTGACTCAAGAGACCCAGTACTTC
CASSFVTQETQYF
>TRBJ2-7|-|-|TRBV4-1
TGCGCCAGCAGCCAAGGTGGAGGGCGGCGAATTCCGTACGAGCAGTACTTC
CASSQGGGRRIPYEQYF
>TRBJ2-1|-|TRBD2|TRBV6-6
TGTGCCAGCTGGAACGGGAGGGATAACAATGAGCAGTTCTTC
CASWNGRDNNEQFF
>TRBJ2-7|-|-|TRBV11-2
TGTGCCAGCAGCTTAGTGAGCCGCGAGCAGTACTTC
CASSLVSREQYF
>TRBJ1-6|-|-|TRBV7-9
TGTGCCAGCAGGGGAGACGCGGATTCACCCCTCCACTTT
CASRGDADSPLHF
>TRBJ2-3|-|-|TRBV7-2
TGTGCCAGCAGCTTAAAAGGGGCCCAGGCGACAGATACGCAGTATTTT
CASSLKGAQATDTQYF
>TRBJ2-7|few|-|TRBV28
TGTGCCAGCAGTTTAGTCCTCGAGCAGTACTTC
CASSLVLEQYF
>TRBJ2-4|-|TRBD2|TRBV7-2
TGTGCCAGCAGCTTAGAACTAGCGGGAACCAAAAACATTCAGTACTTC
CASSLELAGTKNIQYF
>TRBJ2-5|once|-|TRBV4-1
TGCGCCAGCGGGGGCCCCGGGGAGACCCAGTACTTC
CASGGPGETQYF
>TRBJ2-2|few|-|TRBV27
TGTGCCAGCAGCACAGACGGTGCATATACCGGGGAGCTGTTTTTT
CASSTDGAYTGELFF
>TRBJ2-5|few|-|TRBV7-2
TGTGCCAGCAGCTTAGTGTATACAGCACAAGAGACCCAGTACTTC
CASSLVYTAQETQYF
>TRBJ2-2|-|-|TRBV4-3
TGCGCCAGCAGCCAAGATGGCAGGAATACCGGGGAGCTGTTTTTT
CASSQDGRNTGELFF
>TRBJ2-2|-|TRBD1|TRBV28
TGTGCCACCCCGGGACAGGGTAACACCGGGGAGCTGTTTTTT
CATPGQGNTGELFF
>TRBJ1-2|-|TRBD1|TRBV13
TGTGCCAGCAGCCGCCCTGACAGGGGGTCCAACTATGGCTACACCTTC
CASSRPDRGSNYGYTF
>TRBJ2-1|few|TRBD1|TRBV9
TGTGCCAGCAGCCTAGACAGGGACTACAATGAGCAGTTCTTC
CASSLDRDYNEQFF
>TRBJ2-3|-|-|TRBV19
TGTGCCAGTAGCTTCACAGATACGCAGTATTTT
CASSFTDTQYF
>TRBJ2-1|-|TRBD2|TRBV30
TGTGCCTGGAGTTCAACTAGCGGAGCTTACAATGAGCAGTTCTTC
CAWSSTSGAYNEQFF
>TRBJ2-5|few|-|TRBV5-4
TGTGCCAGCAGCTTGAGCTACAGGGAAGAGACCCAGTACTTC
CASSLSYREETQYF
>TRBJ2-7|-|-|TRBV6-6
TGTGCCAGCAGTTACGGTCTTCTGGGGAGCGAGCAGTACTTC
CASSYGLLGSEQYF
>TRBJ2-7|few|TRBD1|TRBV29-1
TGCAGCGTTGTCGAGACAGGGGTTACCTACGAGCAGTACTTC
CSVVETGVTYEQYF
>TRBJ2-1|few|TRBD2|TRBV6-6
TGTGCCAGCAGTAGAGCGGGATCTAACAATGAGCAGTTCTTC
CASSRAGSNNEQFF
>TRBJ2-7|-|-|TRBV4-1
TGCGCCAGCAGCCAAGATACAGCGAGGAGGGAGCAGTACTTC
CASSQDTARREQYF
>TRBJ1-3|-|-|TRBV2
TGTGCCAGCGGTCTCGGCTCTGGAAACACCATATATTTT
CASGLGSGNTIYF
>TRBJ2-5|few|-|TRBV7-2
TGTGCCAGCAGCCGGGAGATAGGGACCCAGTACTTC
CASSREIGTQYF
>TRBJ2-2|-|TRBD2|TRBV25-1
TGTGCCAGCAGTGAGTGGGCTAGCGGGAGAGAGAACACCGGGGAGCTGTTTTTT
CASSEWASGRENTGELFF
>TRBJ2-5|few|TRBD2|TRBV9
TGTGCCAGCAGCGTAGCGAGCGGGGGCTATCAAGAGACCCAGTACTTC
CASSVASGGYQETQYF
>TRBJ2-1|few|-|TRBV30
TGTGCCTGGAGTGTCCAGCGGGTAAGCTCCTACAATGAGCAGTTCTTC
CAWSVQRVSSYNEQFF
>TRBJ1-2|-|TRBD1|TRBV2
TGTGCCAGCAGAAGCGGGACAGGGGAGTATGGCTACACCTTC
CASRSGTGEYGYTF
>TRBJ1-1|few|TRBD1|TRBV6-1
TGTGCCAGCAGTGGCTCCGGGACAGCGTTAAAGTGGGGAGCTTTCTTT
CASSGSGTALKWGAFF
>TRBJ1-2|-|TRBD1|TRBV28
TGTGCCAGCAGTACCCCAGGACAGGGGAACTATGGCTACACCTTC
CASSTPGQGNYGYTF
>TRBJ1-2|few|-|TRBV30
TGTGCCTGGAGCGACGGGTATGGCTACACCTTC
CAWSDGYGYTF